The next 21 T cell receptor beta chains were all read from a single sample in a study of T-cell reconstitution after alpha-beta-depleted transplantation in children. For TCRbeta, the library was prepared with unique molecular identifiers. From the PCR reads, TCRdb called clonotypes with MiXCR, one entry per CDR3 protein. The data show 10,000 or so distinct CDR3 sequences, 14% seen once. Source: PBMCs, mostly from graft donor cells, taken 60 days after TCRalphabeta/CD19-depleted stem cell transplant. Source of these receptors: a male patient aged 10-17 years who had a stem cell transplant for acute lymphoblastic leukemia, so the T cells may come from the graft donor.

This clonotype was recorded many times. The chain uses TRBV11-2 and TRBJ2-1; D is unclear. The CDR3 runs to 11 residues. V was pared by 5 bases and J by 7 bases, with 6 bases between. Germline V gene lookup returns CDR1 SGHAT and CDR2 FQNNGV. CDR3 DNA: TGTGCCAGCAGCCCCGTTAATGAGCAGTTCTTC. This codes for CASSPVNEQFF.

The table lists this clonotype with many counts. V and J are TRBV28 and TRBJ1-2; the D gene is possibly TRBD1 (5 bases). Germline V lookup: CDR1 MDHEN, CDR2 SYDVKM. V lost 6 bases and J lost 3, with 11 bases in between. The CDR3 spans 13 residues. The CDR3 sequence is CASRTPGYYGYTF. DNA for the CDR3: TGTGCCAGCAGGACTCCAGGGTACTATGGCTACACCTTC.

This clonotype has at least ten counts. J is TRBJ1-2 and V is TRBV7-9; D remains unclear. V gave up 2 bases and J gave up 1 base, with 17 bases separating them. CDR3 length equals 17 residues. The germline gives CDR1 SEHNR, CDR2 FQNEAQ (reference sequence). This chain's CDR3 is CASSLRPEDPFNYGYTF. The CDR3 DNA reads TGTGCCAGCAGCTTAAGACCCGAAGACCCCTTTAACTATGGCTACACCTTC.

By share of the sample, this clonotype is medium-sized (0.01 to 0.1%). The V gene is TRBV27, the J gene TRBJ2-7, with 9 bases identical to TRBD1. The V and J ends lost 6 bases and 6 bases, in that order; junction bases with no gene match: 0. CDR3 length equals 11 residues. Germline V gene lookup returns CDR1 MNHEY and CDR2 SMNVEV (reference sequence). The CDR3 loop reads CASRDRGEQYF. The CDR3 region has the DNA TGTGCCAGCAGGGACAGGGGCGAGCAGTACTTC.

This clonotype occurred many times. The chain is built from TRBV25-1 and TRBJ2-6, with 12 bases matching TRBD2. The CDR3 has 19 residues. Germline trimming cut 3 bases from V and 0 bases from J; bases unmatched to any gene: 6. In germline, CDR1 is MGHDK, CDR2 SYGVNS. The CDR3 reads CASSDRTSGAFSGANVLTF. The CDR3 coding sequence is TGTGCCAGCAGTGACCGGACTAGCGGGGCCTTCTCTGGGGCCAACGTCCTGACTTTC.

This clonotype has at least ten counts. This chain links TRBV25-1 with TRBJ1-4; D is ambiguous. The V end was cut by 4 bases, the J end by 10 bases, with 16 bases between. The CDR3 has 14 amino acids. The germline V gene has CDR1 MGHDK and CDR2 SYGVNS. DNA for the CDR3: TGTGCCAGCAGTGGGAAGACCTTCTACGGAAAACTGTTTTTT. This codes for CASSGKTFYGKLFF.

In its sample, this clonotype was seen many times. The chain combines TRBV20-1 with TRBJ1-2, with D possibly TRBD1 on 5 matching bases. The CDR3 totals 15 residues. Trimming cost V 0 bases and J 5 bases, with 16 bases left between them. In germline, CDR1 is DFQATT, CDR2 SNEGSKA (reference sequence). The CDR3 here is CSAREGLNSPYGYTF. CDR3 DNA: TGCAGTGCTAGAGAGGGACTGAATTCGCCTTATGGCTACACCTTC.

This clonotype appeared many times. The V call is TRBV5-1, the J call TRBJ2-7; TRBD1 matches 9 bases. Per germline, CDR1 SGHRS and CDR2 YFSETQ. The CDR3 covers 15 residues. V was pared by 0 bases and J by 0 bases, with 1 base of the junction left unmatched. As DNA, the CDR3 is TGCGCCAGCAGCTTGGGGGGACAGGGCTCCTACGAGCAGTACTTC. It yields the protein CASSLGGQGSYEQYF.

This clonotype was counted many times. One base away lies a much larger clone, so this may be a sequencing read error. The chain uses TRBV5-1 and TRBJ2-3; D gene unclear. The ends were cut back, 1 base at V and 4 bases at J, with 7 bases in the middle. There are 13 residues in the CDR3. The germline CDR1 and CDR2 sequences are SGHRS and YFSETQ. The CDR3 DNA reads TGCGCCAGCAGCTTGAAGCTCGCAGATACGCAGTATTTT. This encodes CASSLKLADTQYF.

This clonotype was recorded many times. The rearrangement uses TRBV2 and TRBJ1-4; D call uncertain. V lost 6 bases to trimming and J lost 3 bases, with 5 bases between them. The CDR3 runs 12 residues. The germline V gene encodes CDR1 SNHLY and CDR2 FYNNEI. The CDR3 reads CASRVPNEKLFF. CDR3 coding DNA: TGTGCCAGCAGGGTTCCTAATGAAAAACTGTTTTTT.

As to this clonotype: A much larger clone is a single base away; this may be a read error. This rearrangement joins TRBV18 to TRBJ1-4; no clear D. This CDR3 contains 14 residues. The V gene's germline CDR1 is KGHSH and CDR2 LQKENI. V was cut by 2 bases and J by 3 bases, with 7 bases left in between. The DNA of the CDR3 is TGTGCCAGCTCACCAACATCAGCTAATGAAAAACTGTTTTTT. Residues: CASSPTSANEKLFF. Complete variable domain (other parts from reference TRBV18 and TRBJ1-4): NAGVMQNPRHLVRRRGQEARLRCSPMKGHSHVYWYRQLPEEGLKFMVYLQKENIIDESGMPKERFSAEFPKEGPSILRIQQVVRGDSAAYFCASSPTSANEKLFFGSGTQLSVL.

This clonotype was seen more than once but under ten times. This rearrangement joins TRBV11-3 to TRBJ2-3; 10 bases line up with TRBD2. Germline V gives CDR1 SGHNT, CDR2 YENEEA. There are 16 residues in the CDR3. V trimming: 5 bases; J trimming: 6 bases; junction bases outside the gene matches: 11. The CDR3 DNA reads as TGTGCCAGCAGCCAACCTTATAGCGGGAGGCCGGATACGCAGTATTTT. It translates to CASSQPYSGRPDTQYF.

This clonotype counts as medium-sized (0.01 to 0.1%). This chain links TRBV6-5 with TRBJ1-5, with unresolved D. The CDR3 extends over 14 amino acids. V lost 4 bases and J lost 5, with 12 bases in between. Per germline, CDR1 MNHEY and CDR2 SVGAGI. DNA of the CDR3: TGTGCCAGCAGTTCCTTGGACGGAGATCAGCCCCAGCATTTT. It encodes CASSSLDGDQPQHF.

This clonotype was recorded at least ten times. At one of its ends the junction is not consistent with the germline gene, which may arise from a read error. The rearrangement links TRBV7-9 to TRBJ2-7, with D unresolved. The CDR3 is 14 amino acids. The germline gives CDR1 SEHNR, CDR2 FQNEAQ (reference sequence). DNA for the CDR3: TGTGCCAGCAAGTGGGCCGGGTCTCCCTACGAGCATTACTTC. It encodes CASKWAGSPYEHYF.

This rearrangement joins TRBV5-1 to TRBJ2-3; 7 positions agree with TRBD2. After removal of 3 bases from V and 6 bases from J, the junction contained 13 bases not matched to a gene. CDR3 length equals 16 residues. Germline loops: CDR1 SGHRS, CDR2 YFSETQ. This CDR3 reads CASSSSGLAERDTQYF. In DNA form, the CDR3 reads TGCGCCAGCAGCTCCTCCGGGCTAGCGGAAAGGGATACGCAGTATTTT.

This clonotype has a count of ten or more. For the CDR3, the DNA is TGTGCCAGCTCCACTAGGTCCGGGGGGGACATGAACACTGAAGCTTTCTTT. The encoded protein is CASSTRSGGDMNTEAFF. V is TRBV18 and J is TRBJ1-1; D is perhaps TRBD1 (6 bases). Per the germline V gene, CDR1 is KGHSH and CDR2 is LQKENI. Deletions cut 6 bases from V and 0 bases from J, with 20 bases between. The CDR3 totals 17 residues. Based on the CDR3 plus reference TRBV18 and TRBJ1-1, the full variable domain is NAGVMQNPRHLVRRRGQEARLRCSPMKGHSHVYWYRQLPEEGLKFMVYLQKENIIDESGMPKERFSAEFPKEGPSILRIQQVVRGDSAAYFCASSTRSGGDMNTEAFFGQGTRLTVV.

This clonotype was counted many times. J is TRBJ2-7 and V is TRBV4-3; 13 bases are shared with TRBD2. This CDR3 comprises 15 residues. Germline V gene lookup returns CDR1 LGHNA and CDR2 YSLEER. Losses at the gene ends were 6 bases for V and 2 bases for J; bases not matched to a gene: 4. CDR3 DNA: TGCGCCAGCAGACACGGACTAGCGGGGGCCTACGAGCAGTACTTC. Its translation is CASRHGLAGAYEQYF.

This clonotype was counted ten times or more. V and J are TRBV6-5 and TRBJ2-7; weak D call: TRBD2 (5 bases). This CDR3 is 16 amino acids long. Germline V gene lookup returns CDR1 MNHEY and CDR2 SVGAGI. Between the trimmed V and J ends, which lost 7 bases and 7 bases, there was a span of 26 bases. CDR3 DNA: TGTGCCAGCACCATGCGCCCAACTATCAACTCGGGGGAGCAGTACTTC. Protein: CASTMRPTINSGEQYF.

This clonotype has only a few counts. The chain joins TRBV15 to TRBJ1-5; tentatively, D is TRBD1 (5 bases). The CDR3 spans 17 residues. Trimming cost V 0 bases and J 0 bases, with 12 bases left between them. Germline V gives CDR1 LNHNV, CDR2 YYDKDF (reference sequence). The CDR3 reads CATSRDWKGYSNQPQHF. CDR3 coding DNA: TGTGCCACCAGCAGAGATTGGAAGGGGTATAGCAATCAGCCCCAGCATTTT.

This clonotype was counted at least ten times. This chain joins TRBV7-9 and TRBJ2-7; 8 bases fit TRBD2. V dropped 5 bases and J dropped 7; count of bases not matched to a gene: 10. Germline CDR1 SEHNR, CDR2 FQNEAQ (reference sequence). This CDR3 contains 14 residues. Here the CDR3 reads CASSPGLVVREQYF. The DNA of the CDR3 is TGTGCCAGCAGCCCGGGACTAGTCGTTAGGGAGCAGTACTTC.

The chain links TRBV4-2 to TRBJ2-1; tentatively, D is TRBD2 (5 bases). The CDR3 length is 14 residues. In germline, CDR1 is LGHNA, CDR2 YNFKEQ. V was cut by 9 bases and J by 9 bases, with 21 bases left in between. In DNA, the CDR3 is TGTGCCAGGGGCCTCGGGCTCGCCGCGGGTGAGCAGTTCTTC. Encoded protein: CARGLGLAAGEQFF.